This T cell receptor beta chain was documented in a study of cytomegalovirus exposure and HLA in healthy donors. In the case of this clone: What it binds is unknown.

Overall study results and limits: TCR beta chains numbering more than 150 were designated cytomegalovirus-associated.

13 Jbeta primers and 60 Vbeta primers were used for the PCR. In the original workflow: The authors later counted 65 million to 90 million unique TCR beta chains, around 9.9 million of them shared. Libraries were prepared by immunoSEQ multiplex PCR; TCRdb keeps only in-frame clonotypes and omits some of them. V, J and clone size were drawn from that table, and D and trimming were deduced from the DNA. The sample shows about 94,000 clones, roughly 80% of them seen only once. Germline trimming cut 7 bases from V and 0 bases from J; bases unmatched to any gene: 15. Germline CDR1 and CDR2: MDHEN and SYDVKM. The CDR3 extends over 17 amino acids.

The chain couples TRBV28 to TRBJ2-7, with TRBD2 matching over 7 bases. The sequencing input was PBMCs. This sequence was found in a man aged 25-45 years in good health and CMV-seronegative. CDR3 sequence: CASTRRGRRLSSYEQYF. CDR3 in DNA: TGTGCCAGCACCCGGCGCGGGAGACGACTGAGCTCCTACGAGCAGTACTTC. The whole variable domain, remainder taken from reference TRBV28 and TRBJ2-7, is DVKVTQSSRYLVKRTGEKVFLECVQDMDHENMFWYRQDPGLGLRLIYFSYDVKMKEKGDIPEGYSVSREKKERFSLILESASTNQTSMYLCASTRRGRRLSSYEQYFGPGTRLTVT.